This T cell receptor (beta chain) appears in the sequencing data of a study of T cell repertoires in cytomegalovirus infection (dated by TCRdb to the late 2010s). For the wider study: Recently identified HLA-C-restricted CMV epitopes, whose presentation resists viral immunomodulation, were targeted by peptide stimulations together with well-studied HLA-B-restricted epitopes. Because public TCR beta signatures pointed to carriage of CMV infection together with the matching HLA type, the HLA type of each donor mattered for the analysis. Beyond this particular receptor, the publication reports: In both this cohort and an independent roughly 350-donor cohort, the cumulative frequency of public TCR beta family members distinguished carriers of CMV infection plus the relevant HLA type. The ex vivo response was dominated by HLA-C-restricted CMV-specific TCR beta clonotypes, which also provided the single most frequent clonotype in two of eight donors.

The data were produced on an Illumina HiSeq 1500. The raw public data were reprocessed by TCRdb itself: fastp quality trimming at Q25, MiXCR clonotype calling, in-frame beta chains only. Each record represents a unique CDR3 protein, reported with the most common genes and DNA among its rows. The table for this sample lists roughly 280,000 distinct CDR3 sequences; about 20% of them were counted only once. The top ten hold roughly a fifth of the sample. What this sample's treatment or condition label stands for: in vitro stimulation with specific CMV peptide epitopes to enrich CMV-specific T cells. The table lists this clonotype with a few counts. Its antigen has not been determined. No base-level quality is on record; no much larger clone is a single base apart. The V and J ends are trimmed by 4 bases and 7 bases, leaving 7 bases between them. CDR1 is given as SNHLY and CDR2 as FYNNEI, both from the germline V gene. The CDR3 goes from the cysteine to the phenylalanine over 12 residues. Solely the CDR3 DNA is kept, with 36 bases framed from the first base.

The clonotype originates from a human donor in good health (CMV status not recorded). Some clones in this sample may be carry-over from other donors' samples. The input for sequencing was cultured PBMCs, taken from culture after CMV antigen stimulation. The chain links TRBV2 with TRBJ2-2; the D gene is not confidently resolved. The CDR3 here reads CASSAADGELFF. The DNA reads as follows: TGTGCCAGCAGTGCGGCGGACGGGGAGCTGTTTTTT.